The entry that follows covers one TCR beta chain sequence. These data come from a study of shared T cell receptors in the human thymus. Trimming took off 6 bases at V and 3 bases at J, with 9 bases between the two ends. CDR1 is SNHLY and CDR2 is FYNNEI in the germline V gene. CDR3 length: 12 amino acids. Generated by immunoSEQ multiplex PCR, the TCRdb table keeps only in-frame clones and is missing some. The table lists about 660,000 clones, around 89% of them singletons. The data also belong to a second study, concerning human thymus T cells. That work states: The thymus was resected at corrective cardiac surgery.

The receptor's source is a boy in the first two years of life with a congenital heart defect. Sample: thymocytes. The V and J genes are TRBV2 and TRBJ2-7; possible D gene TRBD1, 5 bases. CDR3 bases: TGTGCCAGCAGGTACAGGATCTACGAGCAGTACTTC. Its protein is CASRYRIYEQYF.